The 13 T cell receptor beta chains given below trace back to one sample, sequenced in a study of T cells in Graves' hyperthyroidism and ophthalmopathy. From RNA transcripts, TCR beta CDR3 regions were amplified. When the TCR CDR3 underwent first-round RT-PCR, the HTBI primer set was used. TCRdb reprocessed the multiplex PCR reads with MiXCR, giving one entry per CDR3 protein. Seen here are about 560,000 distinct CDR3 sequences, approximately 16% observed once, and the top ten hold 18%. Sequencing used blood. These receptors originate from a woman between 18 and 29 years old with Graves' hyperthyroidism.

This clonotype has just a few counts. The chain employs TRBV24-1 and TRBJ2-5; 9 nucleotides line up with TRBD1. The CDR3 has 14 residues. From germline, CDR1 is KGHDR and CDR2 SFDVKD. V shed 8 bases, J shed 5 bases, and the junction held 8 bases outside the gene matches. CDR3 coding DNA: TGTGCCACCACCGGACAGGGGAGTGACGAGACCCAGTACTTC. As protein: CATTGQGSDETQYF.

This clonotype was observed a handful of times. The rearrangement links TRBV12-3 or TRBV12-4 to TRBJ1-2, with 7 bases that match TRBD1. The CDR3 sequence is 17 residues long. The V segment lost 5 bases and the J segment 4 bases; nucleotides outside the gene matches: 16. DNA of the CDR3: TGTGCCAGCAGTAAATCCACCGCGGGACAGAATCCCTATGGCTACACCTTC. Residues: CASSKSTAGQNPYGYTF.

The V call is TRBV6-1, the J call TRBJ1-5, with TRBD1 matching over 9 bases. The V gene's germline CDR1 is MNHNS and CDR2 SASEGT. V gave up 7 bases and J gave up 4 bases; unmatched junction bases: 5. The CDR3 consists of 14 residues. The CDR3 here is CASKGDRDNQPQHF. CDR3 nucleotides: TGTGCCAGCAAGGGGGACAGGGATAATCAGCCCCAGCATTTT.

This rearrangement joins TRBV6-1 to TRBJ2-3; TRBD2 matches at 12 bases. J was trimmed by 4 bases and V by 5 bases; bases with no gene match: 10. This CDR3 has 17 residues. Germline values: CDR1 MNHNS, CDR2 SASEGT. CDR3 residues: CASSSQRLAGVADTQYF. The CDR3 DNA is TGTGCCAGCAGTTCCCAGAGACTAGCGGGAGTAGCAGATACGCAGTATTTT.

This clonotype has at least ten counts. The chain recombines TRBV3-1 with TRBJ2-2, with TRBD2 matching 10 bases. CDR3 length: 14 residues. Germline values: CDR1 LGHDT, CDR2 YNNKEL (reference sequence). V trimming: 4 bases; J trimming: 7 bases; junction bases outside the gene matches: 3. The CDR3: CASSRGLAVGELFF. For the CDR3, the DNA is TGTGCCAGCAGCCGCGGACTAGCGGTCGGGGAGCTGTTTTTT.

This clonotype appeared many times. The gene calls are TRBV2 and TRBJ1-2; no clear D gene. The CDR3 runs 13 residues. The V gene's germline CDR1 is SNHLY and CDR2 FYNNEI. Trimming left V 8 bases short and J 4 bases short, with 14 bases between. In DNA form, the CDR3 reads TGTGCCAGCCTGGAAGGTGAAACCTATGGCTACACCTTC. This gives the protein CASLEGETYGYTF.

The V call is TRBV12-3 or TRBV12-4, the J call TRBJ1-2; possibly TRBD1 for D (5 bases). The CDR3 runs to 12 residues. V was trimmed by 3 bases and J by 12 bases, leaving 14 bases between them. Written as DNA, the CDR3 is TGTGCCAGCAGTTTGGGGGACTCATCCGACACCTTC. This gives the protein CASSLGDSSDTF.

The sample holds a few counts of this clonotype. The CDR3: CSVVNTGTSYWNEQFF. CDR3 nucleotide sequence: TGCAGCGTTGTCAATACCGGGACTAGTTATTGGAATGAGCAGTTCTTC. V gene TRBV29-1 combines with J gene TRBJ2-1, with 8 bases fitting TRBD2. There are 16 residues in the CDR3. Germline CDR1 SQVTM, CDR2 ANQGSEA. V dropped 4 bases and J dropped 7; count of bases not matched to a gene: 15.

This clonotype was seen many times. The DNA for the CDR3 is TGTGCCAGCAGCGTAGAAGTGGCGGGGGTTCGTGAGCAGTTCTTC. Its translation: CASSVEVAGVREQFF. The chain couples TRBV9 to TRBJ2-1; 7 bases are a match to TRBD2. Germline CDR1 SGDLS, CDR2 YYNGEE. The trim removed 0 bases at V and 9 bases at J, leaving 9 bases unmatched. The CDR3 is made up of 15 amino acids.

The chain links TRBV3-1 to TRBJ2-2; D perhaps matches TRBD2 (5 bases). Germline V gives CDR1 LGHDT, CDR2 YNNKEL (reference sequence). This CDR3 region has 15 residues. The germline V and J ends were trimmed by 2 bases and 3 bases, with 10 bases remaining between them. CDR3: CASSQTDGDTGELFF. CDR3 bases: TGTGCCAGCAGCCAAACGGACGGGGACACCGGGGAGCTGTTTTTT.

This chain uses TRBV20-1 with TRBJ2-3; TRBD2 aligns across 11 bases. The CDR3 totals 15 residues. Trimming took 8 bases from V and 5 from J; bases not matched to a gene: 12. Germline CDR1 reads DFQATT; CDR2 reads SNEGSKA (reference sequence). In DNA form, the CDR3 reads TGCAGTTCCACGTTACTTAGCGGGAGGGGAGATACGCAGTATTTT. It specifies CSSTLLSGRGDTQYF.

The chain employs TRBV2 and TRBJ1-6; no clear D gene. The germline V and J ends were trimmed by 8 bases and 4 bases, with 15 bases remaining between them. The CDR3 sequence is 15 residues long. The germline gives CDR1 SNHLY, CDR2 FYNNEI. The CDR3 sequence is CASLEGPAYNSPLHF. CDR3 in DNA: TGTGCCAGCCTCGAAGGTCCGGCGTATAATTCACCCCTCCACTTT.

This clonotype appeared many times. This chain connects TRBV7-6 to TRBJ2-3; 7 bases are a match to TRBD2. Germline V gene sequence: CDR1 SGHVS, CDR2 FNYEAQ. This CDR3 comprises 16 residues. Germline trimming cut 5 bases from V and 0 bases from J; bases unmatched to any gene: 8. CDR3 region: CASSPRAAGSTDTQYF. Written as DNA, the CDR3 is TGTGCCAGCAGCCCCAGAGCAGCGGGGAGCACAGATACGCAGTATTTT.